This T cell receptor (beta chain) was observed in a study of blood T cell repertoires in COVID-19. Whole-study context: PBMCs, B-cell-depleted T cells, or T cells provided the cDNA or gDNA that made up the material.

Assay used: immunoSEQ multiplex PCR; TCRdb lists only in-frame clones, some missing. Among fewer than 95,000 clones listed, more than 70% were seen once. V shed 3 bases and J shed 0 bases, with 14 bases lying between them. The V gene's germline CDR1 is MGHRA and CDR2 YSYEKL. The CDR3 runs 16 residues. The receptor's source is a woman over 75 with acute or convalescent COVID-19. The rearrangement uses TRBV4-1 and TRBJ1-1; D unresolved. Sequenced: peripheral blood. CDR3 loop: CASSHYKTGMNTEAFF. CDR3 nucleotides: TGCGCCAGCAGCCATTATAAGACGGGGATGAACACTGAAGCTTTCTTT.